The entry below gives a single T cell receptor (beta chain) sequence along with its context. In the authors' workflow: Scientists estimated how many nucleated cells there were by amplifying reference gene primers. Data came from immunoSEQ multiplex PCR; TCRdb stores just in-frame clones and leaves some out. The D gene and trimming were derived from the DNA, and the V and J assignments and clone size from that table. The sample has about 100,000 clones, about nine tenths seen once; the top ten hold 0.97%. Looked up from germline, CDR1 is MNHEY and CDR2 is SVGEGT. Trimming took 2 bases from V and 1 from J; bases not matched to a gene: 6. The CDR3 contains 16 residues. The data originate from a study of blood T cell repertoires in COVID-19. Study overall: Spain, Italy and the United States supplied samples that represented acute and convalescent COVID-19. PBMCs, B-cell-depleted T cells, or T cells were the source of the cDNA or gDNA that made up the material.

This chain joins TRBV6-2 or TRBV6-3 and TRBJ2-3, with 7 bases lining up with TRBD1. This TCR was sampled from a man in his 60s with acute or convalescent COVID-19. Sequencing used peripheral blood. The CDR3 spells CASSYRGGQGTDTQYF. The CDR3 bases are TGTGCCAGCAGTTACCGGGGTGGACAGGGCACAGATACGCAGTATTTT.